This TCR beta chain originates from a study of cytomegalovirus exposure and HLA in healthy donors. Study-level findings and limits: Reported performance of the classifier showed diagnosis of cytomegalovirus status with high specificity and sensitivity. Researchers counted around 180 TCR beta chains as cytomegalovirus-associated. First-cohort TCR clusters were later found to tend to co-occur in the approximately 110 validation repertoires.

V was cut by 1 base and J by 4 bases, with 13 bases left in between. The CDR3 runs to 16 residues. Germline lookup yields CDR1 SGHVS and CDR2 FNYEAQ. Donors came from a validation cohort of over a hundred subjects, distinct from the first 666-subject cohort. Profiling relied on immunoSEQ multiplex PCR, and the TCRdb table lists in-frame clones only, not all of them. The data show 30,000 to 40,000 clones, over 85% seen once. As to this clone: Its antigen is unidentified.

The J gene is TRBJ2-2, the V gene TRBV7-6, with TRBD2 as a possible D gene (5 bases). The clonotype was recovered from a man younger than 35 in good health and CMV-seronegative. Material: PBMCs. DNA for the CDR3: TGTGCCAGCAGCTTAGTGTGGAGAGGGAGCACCGGGGAGCTGTTTTTT. Amino acids: CASSLVWRGSTGELFF.